Listed below are T cell receptor beta chains from one sample, sequenced in a study of T-cell memory formation after mild COVID-19. TCRdb passed the 5' RACE reads through MiXCR, listing each CDR3 protein once. The sample contains about 170,000 distinct CDR3 sequences, approximately 13% of which appear only once. Sequencing used PBMCs or a T cell subset sorted from them (not recorded which). The receptors come from a man aged 18 to 30 who had mild COVID-19 (a few samples of this study predate the infection). Cell type and time point are not known. CDR3s include the opening cysteine and the closing phenylalanine or tryptophan. D genes are given only for firm matches. Size values are once, few and many counts, or a class for expanded clones, and some rows have none.

v_gene,d_gene,j_gene,abundance,CDR3aa,CDR3nt
TRBV3-1,NA,TRBJ2-7,few,CASSQSSDEQYF,TGTGCCAGCAGCCAGTCTAGTGACGAGCAGTACTTC
TRBV19,NA,TRBJ2-1,NA,CASSRQVNEQFF,TGTGCCAGTAGTAGACAGGTAAATGAGCAGTTCTTC
TRBV7-6,NA,TRBJ1-5,many,CASSLAWVWGHFNQPQHF,TGTGCCAGCAGCTTAGCGTGGGTGTGGGGACACTTCAATCAGCCCCAGCATTTT
TRBV5-1,TRBD2,TRBJ2-1,NA,CASSWASGGSYNEQFF,TGCGCCAGCAGCTGGGCGAGCGGGGGCTCCTACAATGAGCAGTTCTTC
TRBV3-1,NA,TRBJ1-1,many,CASSQGRLNTEAFF,TGTGCCAGCAGCCAAGGGCGACTGAACACTGAAGCTTTCTTT
TRBV6-5,NA,TRBJ1-5,NA,CASSVGRWSNQPQHF,TGTGCCAGCAGTGTAGGACGGTGGAGCAATCAGCCCCAGCATTTT
TRBV4-2,NA,TRBJ2-5,NA,CASSQAVKQETQYF,TGTGCCAGCAGCCAAGCCGTAAAGCAAGAGACCCAGTACTTC
TRBV18,NA,TRBJ1-1,NA,CASSTGRNTEAFF,TGTGCCAGCTCCACGGGGAGGAACACTGAAGCTTTCTTT
TRBV28,NA,TRBJ2-1,few,CASTLRRSSVYNEQFF,TGTGCCAGCACCCTGCGTAGGAGCTCCGTCTACAATGAGCAGTTCTTC
TRBV6-5,NA,TRBJ2-2,few,CASSYSGPTGELFF,TGTGCCAGCAGTTACAGCGGACCCACCGGGGAGCTGTTTTTT
TRBV10-3,TRBD2,TRBJ2-1,many,CAISELERGGRREQFF,TGTGCCATCAGTGAACTCGAGCGGGGGGGCCGACGGGAGCAGTTCTTC
TRBV6-1,NA,TRBJ2-6,NA,CASMSSGANVLTF,TGTGCCAGCATGAGCTCTGGGGCCAACGTCCTGACTTTC
TRBV7-2,TRBD2,TRBJ2-3,NA,CASSLKRTSGGAGDTQYF,TGTGCCAGCAGCTTAAAGCGGACTAGCGGGGGGGCAGGAGATACGCAGTATTTT
TRBV7-3,NA,TRBJ1-1,NA,CASSPQHSGTTEAFF,TGTGCCAGCAGCCCACAGCACTCGGGAACCACTGAAGCTTTCTTT
TRBV12-3/TRBV12-4,NA,TRBJ2-7,few,CASSLGLASLLF,TGTGCCAGCAGCTTAGGGTTGGCCTCCCTTCTATTC
TRBV5-1,NA,TRBJ1-6,NA,CASSLAGLSNSPLHF,TGCGCCAGCAGCTTGGCCGGGCTTAGTAATTCACCCCTCCACTTT
TRBV11-2,NA,TRBJ2-2,NA,CASSQGRRMANTGELFF,TGTGCCAGCAGCCAAGGGAGAAGGATGGCGAACACCGGGGAGCTGTTTTTT
TRBV7-3,NA,TRBJ2-1,NA,CASSLNEGYSYNEQFF,TGTGCCAGCAGCTTAAACGAGGGATACTCCTACAATGAGCAGTTCTTC
TRBV20-1,NA,TRBJ1-6,few,CSATPGGSYNSPLHF,TGCAGTGCTACTCCGGGGGGCTCCTATAATTCACCCCTCCACTTT
TRBV12-3/TRBV12-4,NA,TRBJ2-3,few,CASSSDTGFDTQYF,TGTGCCAGCAGTTCGGACACAGGGTTTGATACGCAGTATTTT
TRBV7-2,NA,TRBJ2-3,many,CASSLVGGTDTQYF,TGTGCCAGCAGCTTAGTGGGGGGCACAGATACGCAGTATTTT
TRBV4-1,NA,TRBJ2-1,medium-sized,CASSLTPFTVSYNEQFF,TGCGCCAGCAGCCTGACCCCCTTCACTGTCTCCTACAATGAGCAGTTCTTC
TRBV18,NA,TRBJ1-5,few,CASSPPGVGQPQHF,TGTGCCAGCTCACCCCCAGGAGTAGGTCAGCCCCAGCATTTT
TRBV12-3/TRBV12-4,NA,TRBJ2-1,few,CASSLGGPTYNEQFF,TGTGCCAGCAGTTTGGGGGGACCCACCTACAATGAGCAGTTCTTC
TRBV13,NA,TRBJ1-5,few,CASSATGSNQPQHF,TGTGCCAGCAGCGCTACAGGGTCTAATCAGCCCCAGCATTTT
TRBV5-1,TRBD1,TRBJ1-2,few,CASSPTGTGGLGYTF,TGCGCCAGCAGCCCTACCGGGACAGGGGGACTTGGCTACACCTTC
TRBV5-4,NA,TRBJ2-7,NA,CASSFSRGRSYEQYF,TGTGCCAGCAGCTTCAGTCGGGGGCGGTCCTACGAGCAGTACTTC
TRBV6-5,NA,TRBJ2-5,NA,CASSWYNSQETQYF,TGTGCCAGCAGTTGGTACAATTCACAGGAGACCCAGTACTTC
TRBV3-1,NA,TRBJ2-5,NA,CASSHWAGKNQETQYF,TGTGCCAGCAGCCACTGGGCGGGGAAGAACCAAGAGACCCAGTACTTC
TRBV12-5,TRBD1,TRBJ2-2,NA,CASGQGDTGELFF,TGTGCTAGCGGACAGGGGGACACCGGGGAGCTGTTTTTT
TRBV7-2,TRBD2,TRBJ2-7,few,CASSPERTREQYF,TGTGCCAGCAGCCCGGAGCGGACTAGGGAGCAGTACTTC
TRBV27,NA,TRBJ1-2,NA,CASSLSRAGSFYGYTF,TGTGCCAGCAGTTTATCAAGGGCAGGGAGTTTCTATGGCTACACCTTC
TRBV12-5,TRBD1,TRBJ2-7,NA,CASVPDRGYEQYF,TGTGCTAGTGTCCCCGACAGGGGCTACGAGCAGTACTTC
TRBV12-3/TRBV12-4,NA,TRBJ1-2,few,CASSFQKEHGYTF,TGTGCCAGCAGTTTCCAAAAGGAGCATGGCTACACCTTC
TRBV10-3,NA,TRBJ2-3,NA,CAISGTGFTDTQYF,TGTGCCATCAGCGGAACAGGGTTTACAGATACGCAGTATTTT
TRBV20-1,TRBD1,TRBJ2-2,few,CSGKGQGTGELFF,TGCAGTGGCAAGGGACAGGGGACCGGGGAGCTGTTTTTT
TRBV5-6,NA,TRBJ2-5,NA,CASTGGVQTQYF,TGTGCCAGCACTGGAGGCGTGCAGACCCAGTACTTC
TRBV7-2,TRBD2,TRBJ2-7,NA,CASSFTGGSYEQYF,TGTGCCAGCAGTTTCACGGGGGGTTCCTACGAGCAGTACTTC
TRBV6-5,NA,TRBJ2-2,many,CASSPEGGWTGELFF,TGTGCCAGCAGTCCTGAAGGGGGTTGGACCGGGGAGCTGTTTTTT
TRBV5-1,TRBD2,TRBJ2-3,many,CASSPGGPDTQYF,TGCGCCAGCAGCCCGGGGGGGCCCGATACGCAGTATTTT
TRBV4-2,NA,TRBJ1-2,few,CASSPGDSRSYTF,TGTGCCAGCAGCCCTGGGGATTCGCGGAGCTACACCTTC
TRBV3-1,TRBD1,TRBJ1-2,few,CASSPRDRGTGYTF,TGTGCCAGCAGCCCCCGGGACAGGGGGACCGGCTACACCTTC
TRBV7-2,TRBD1,TRBJ2-3,few,CASSLTGGSFDTDTQYF,TGTGCCAGCAGCTTAACAGGGGGGTCCTTCGACACAGATACGCAGTATTTT
TRBV5-5,NA,TRBJ2-5,few,CASSLRTGGKGETQYF,TGTGCCAGCAGCTTGAGGACAGGCGGGAAGGGGGAGACCCAGTACTTC
TRBV5-5,NA,TRBJ1-2,many,CASSFGPQGGYTF,TGTGCCAGCAGCTTCGGACCCCAGGGGGGCTACACCTTC
TRBV10-3,TRBD2,TRBJ2-7,NA,CAISESGSGGYEQYF,TGTGCCATCAGTGAGTCGGGTAGCGGGGGATACGAGCAGTACTTC
TRBV12-3/TRBV12-4,NA,TRBJ2-5,NA,CASRYSGSPETQYF,TGTGCCAGCAGATACAGCGGTTCTCCAGAGACCCAGTACTTC
TRBV6-6,NA,TRBJ1-4,NA,CASRPSGPGEKLFF,TGTGCCAGCAGGCCCTCAGGGCCAGGTGAAAAACTGTTTTTT
TRBV6-6,NA,TRBJ2-4,NA,CASSYSYIQYF,TGTGCCAGCAGTTACTCCTACATTCAGTACTTC
TRBV20-1,TRBD1,TRBJ1-5,few,CSANRGDQPQHF,TGCAGTGCTAACAGGGGCGATCAGCCCCAGCATTTT
TRBV7-9,NA,TRBJ1-1,NA,CASSPRDTEAFF,TGTGCCAGCAGCCCCCGGGACACTGAAGCTTTCTTT
TRBV10-2,NA,TRBJ1-1,few,CASSEWGDTEAFF,TGCGCCAGCAGTGAGTGGGGGGACACTGAAGCTTTCTTT
TRBV7-2,TRBD2,TRBJ2-5,many,CASSSRGGARETQYF,TGTGCCAGCTCTTCGCGCGGGGGGGCCAGGGAGACCCAGTACTTC
TRBV4-2,NA,TRBJ2-7,NA,CASSQDRRAYEQYF,TGTGCCAGCAGCCAAGACCGCAGAGCCTACGAGCAGTACTTC
TRBV7-2,TRBD1,TRBJ1-5,NA,CASSLTGGATQPQHF,TGTGCCAGCAGCTTAACAGGGGGCGCGACTCAGCCCCAGCATTTT
TRBV9,NA,TRBJ2-3,NA,CASSVATRYTQYF,TGTGCCAGCAGCGTAGCTACCCGGTATACGCAGTATTTT
TRBV7-9,NA,TRBJ2-5,few,CASSATGDQETQYF,TGTGCCAGCAGCGCCACAGGAGACCAAGAGACCCAGTACTTC
TRBV18,NA,TRBJ1-4,few,CASSPPGTAEKLFF,TGTGCCAGCTCACCACCCGGGACTGCTGAAAAACTGTTTTTT
TRBV7-9,NA,TRBJ2-1,NA,CASEVGGYNEQFF,TGTGCCAGCGAGGTGGGGGGATACAATGAGCAGTTCTTC
TRBV12-3/TRBV12-4,NA,TRBJ1-1,few,CASSNRRTSNTEAFF,TGTGCCAGCAGTAACAGGCGAACTTCGAACACTGAAGCTTTCTTT